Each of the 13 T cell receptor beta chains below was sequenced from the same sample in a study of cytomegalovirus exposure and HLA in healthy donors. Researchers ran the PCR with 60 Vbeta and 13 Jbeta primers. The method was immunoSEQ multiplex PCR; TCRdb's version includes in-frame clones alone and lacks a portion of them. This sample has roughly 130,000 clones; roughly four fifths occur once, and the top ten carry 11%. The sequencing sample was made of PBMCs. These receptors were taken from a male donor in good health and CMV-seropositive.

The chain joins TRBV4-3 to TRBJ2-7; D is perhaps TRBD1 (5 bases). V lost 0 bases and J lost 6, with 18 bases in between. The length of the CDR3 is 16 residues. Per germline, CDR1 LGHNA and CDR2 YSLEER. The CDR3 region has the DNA TGCGCCAGCAGCCAAGAGTATGGGGCGACAGTGCTCGAGCAGTACTTC. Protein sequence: CASSQEYGATVLEQYF.

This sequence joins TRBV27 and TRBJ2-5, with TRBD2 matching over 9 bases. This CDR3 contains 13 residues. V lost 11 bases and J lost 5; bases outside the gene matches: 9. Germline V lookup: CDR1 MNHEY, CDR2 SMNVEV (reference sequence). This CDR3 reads CAQLSGRTETQYF. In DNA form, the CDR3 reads TGTGCCCAACTTAGCGGGAGAACTGAGACCCAGTACTTC.

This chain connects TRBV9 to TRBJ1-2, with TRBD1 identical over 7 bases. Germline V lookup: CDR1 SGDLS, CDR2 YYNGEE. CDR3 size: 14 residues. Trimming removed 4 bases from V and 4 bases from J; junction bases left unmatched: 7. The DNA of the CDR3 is TGTGCCAGCAGCCCTTCCTGGGACAGCTATGGCTACACCTTC. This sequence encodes CASSPSWDSYGYTF.

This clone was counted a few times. The CDR3 coding sequence is TGTGCCAGCAGTTACTCCCGTGAGGACACTGAAGCTTTCTTT. This encodes CASSYSREDTEAFF. The chain couples TRBV6-5 to TRBJ1-1; D not certain. There are 14 residues in the CDR3. Germline V gives CDR1 MNHEY, CDR2 SVGAGI. Trimming removed 0 bases at V and 3 bases at J, with 8 bases between.

CDR3 region: CASSLFTGANQPQHF. Written as DNA, the CDR3 is TGTGCCAGCAGTTTATTTACAGGGGCGAACCAGCCCCAGCATTTT. The chain joins TRBV28 to TRBJ1-5; 7 bases are a match to TRBD1. CDR3 size: 15 residues. The V gene's germline CDR1 is MDHEN and CDR2 SYDVKM. V dropped 1 base and J dropped 7; count of bases not matched to a gene: 7.

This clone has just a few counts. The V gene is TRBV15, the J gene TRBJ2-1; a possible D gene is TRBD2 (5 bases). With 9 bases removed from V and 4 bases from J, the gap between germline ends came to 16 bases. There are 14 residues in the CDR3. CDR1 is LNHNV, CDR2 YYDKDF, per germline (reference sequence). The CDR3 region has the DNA TGTGCCACGGCCGCGGACTCCCCTTACAATGAGCAGTTCTTC. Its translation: CATAADSPYNEQFF.

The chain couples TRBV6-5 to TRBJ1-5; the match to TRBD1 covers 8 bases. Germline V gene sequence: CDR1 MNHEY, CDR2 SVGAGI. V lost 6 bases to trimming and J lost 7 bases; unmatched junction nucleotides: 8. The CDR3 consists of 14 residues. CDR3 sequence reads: CASSRQTGDQPQHF. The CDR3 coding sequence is TGTGCCAGCAGCCGCCAGACAGGGGACCAGCCCCAGCATTTT.

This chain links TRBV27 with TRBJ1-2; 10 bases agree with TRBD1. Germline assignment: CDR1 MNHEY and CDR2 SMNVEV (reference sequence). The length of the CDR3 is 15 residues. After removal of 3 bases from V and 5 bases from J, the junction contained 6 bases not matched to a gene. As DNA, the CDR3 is TGTGCCAGCAGTTTCCTCCGGGACAGGGGATATGGCTACACCTTC. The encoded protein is CASSFLRDRGYGYTF.

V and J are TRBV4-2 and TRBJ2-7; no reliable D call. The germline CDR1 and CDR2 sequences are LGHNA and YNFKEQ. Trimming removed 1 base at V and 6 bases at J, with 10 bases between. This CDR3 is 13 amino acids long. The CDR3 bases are TGTGCCAGCAGCCAAGGAGCGAGCTCCGAGCAGTACTTC. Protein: CASSQGASSEQYF.

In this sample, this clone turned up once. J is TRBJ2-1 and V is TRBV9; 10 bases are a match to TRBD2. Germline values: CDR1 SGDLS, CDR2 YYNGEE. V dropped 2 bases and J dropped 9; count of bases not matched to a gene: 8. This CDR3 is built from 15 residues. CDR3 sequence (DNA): TGTGCCAGCAGCGTCGTGAGCGGGAGGGAGCGTGAGCAGTTCTTC. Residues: CASSVVSGREREQFF. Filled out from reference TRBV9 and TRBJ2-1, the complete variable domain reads DSGVTQTPKHLITATGQRVTLRCSPRSGDLSVYWYQQSLDQGLQFLIQYYNGEERAKGNILERFSAQQFPDLHSELNLSSLELGDSALYFCASSVVSGREREQFFGPGTRLTVL.

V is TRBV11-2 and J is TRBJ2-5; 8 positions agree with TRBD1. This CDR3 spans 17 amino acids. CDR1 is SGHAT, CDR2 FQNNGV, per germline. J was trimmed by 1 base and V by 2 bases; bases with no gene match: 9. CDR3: CASSLRRTGSIQETQYF. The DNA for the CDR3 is TGTGCCAGCAGCTTAAGGAGGACAGGGTCGATCCAAGAGACCCAGTACTTC.

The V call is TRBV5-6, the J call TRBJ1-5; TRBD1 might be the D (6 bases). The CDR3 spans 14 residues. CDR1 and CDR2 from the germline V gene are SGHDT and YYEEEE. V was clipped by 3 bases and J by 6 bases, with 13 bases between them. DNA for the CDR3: TGTGCCAGCAGCTCGATCAGGGGCGGTCAGCCCCAGCATTTT. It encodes CASSSIRGGQPQHF.

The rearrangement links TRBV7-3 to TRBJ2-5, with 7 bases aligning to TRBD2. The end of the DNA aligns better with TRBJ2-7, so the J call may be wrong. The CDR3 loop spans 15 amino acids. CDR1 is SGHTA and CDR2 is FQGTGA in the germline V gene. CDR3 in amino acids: CASSLSNRGRGEQYF. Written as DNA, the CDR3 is TGTGCCAGCAGCTTATCCAACCGTGGGAGGGGCGAGCAGTACTTC.